This T cell receptor beta chain was recorded in a study of neoadjuvant nivolumab and ipilimumab in lung cancer. Study-wide findings and caveats: A small number of samples were TCR sequenced. Compared with tumor-adjacent uninvolved lung, resected tumors showed greater richness and clonality.

V lost 0 bases and J lost 3, with 12 bases in between. The CDR3 contains 15 residues. Germline assignment: CDR1 LNHDA and CDR2 SQIVND (reference sequence). This clone was detected a few times. Its antigen is not known. This table comes from immunoSEQ multiplex PCR, and its TCRdb copy is limited to in-frame clones, with some not included. Of more than 15,000 clones detected, around 79% appear once; the ten largest clones hold approximately 9%. The chain joins TRBV19 to TRBJ2-7; D gene unclear. The sequences come from tumor tissue, collected after neoadjuvant nivolumab, alone or with ipilimumab, at or shortly before surgery. The clonotype comes from an adult with non-small cell lung cancer. The CDR3: CASSIDHGSYYEQYF. CDR3 bases: TGTGCCAGTAGTATAGATCACGGCAGTTACTACGAGCAGTACTTC.